This entry lists 30 T cell receptor beta chains sequenced from one sample in a study of T cells in Graves' hyperthyroidism and ophthalmopathy (dated by TCRdb to about 2019). The method was multiplex PCR. The instrument given in TCRdb is Illumina HiSeq 2000. The TCR beta CDR3 regions were amplified from RNA transcripts. The first round of RT-PCR for the TCR CDR3 was performed with the HTBI primer set and the Qiagen OneStep RT-PCR kit. Clones were called with MiXCR by TCRdb after fastp trimmed the public reads at Q25, and only in-frame beta chains were retained. When rows share a CDR3 protein, they turn into one entry using the most common DNA and genes. Across this sample there are a few hundred thousand distinct CDR3 sequences, with around 18% seen only once. The ten largest clones capture around 40% of the sample. The specimen was blood. The receptors originated from a man between 18 and 35 years old with Graves' ophthalmopathy.

This clonotype was counted ten times or more. This chain connects TRBV12-5 to TRBJ2-7; D uncertain. V was cut by 2 bases and J by 9 bases, with 14 bases left in between. The germline CDR1 and CDR2 sequences are LGHNT and FRNRAP. This CDR3 region has 13 residues. The CDR3: CASGLNGRPGQYF. The CDR3 DNA reads as TGTGCTAGTGGTTTGAATGGAAGGCCTGGGCAGTACTTC.

The rearrangement joins TRBV24-1 to TRBJ1-2; weak D call: TRBD1 (5 bases). The germline CDR1 and CDR2 sequences are KGHDR and SFDVKD. The V end lost 8 bases, the J end lost 8 bases, and 20 bases lay between the germline ends. The CDR3 contains 14 residues. CDR3 loop: CATNSGFPVCGYTF. CDR3 nucleotide sequence: TGTGCCACCAATTCAGGGTTCCCGGTATGCGGCTACACCTTC.

Ten or more counts support this clonotype. The rearrangement links TRBV2 to TRBJ1-4, with a tentative D call TRBD1 (5 bases). Trimming shortened V by 7 bases and J by 3 bases, and 12 bases separated the two germline ends. CDR3 length equals 14 residues. Germline CDR1 and CDR2: SNHLY and FYNNEI. The CDR3: CASTGETANEKLFF. CDR3 sequence (DNA): TGTGCCAGCACCGGGGAGACAGCTAATGAAAAACTGTTTTTT.

This clonotype occurred a few times. This chain's CDR3 is CASSLWGGGTGNIQYF. DNA for the CDR3: TGTGCCAGCAGCTTGTGGGGAGGGGGTACGGGAAACATTCAGTACTTC. J is TRBJ2-4 and V is TRBV5-6, with a possible D match to TRBD2 (7 bases). In germline, CDR1 is SGHDT, CDR2 YYEEEE. Trimming removed 1 base at V and 6 bases at J, with 17 bases between. This CDR3 has 16 residues.

The rearrangement uses TRBV18 and TRBJ2-7; 8 positions agree with TRBD1. J lost 4 bases, V lost 0 bases, and 5 bases had no gene match. Germline CDR1 KGHSH, CDR2 LQKENI. The CDR3 spans 15 residues. The CDR3 region has the DNA TGTGCCAGCTCACCACCAGGACAGGGAAGGTACGAGCAGTACTTC. This encodes CASSPPGQGRYEQYF.

This clonotype showed up just a few times. V and J are TRBV7-9 and TRBJ1-3; D not resolved. The CDR3 is 14 amino acids. The V gene's germline CDR1 is SEHNR and CDR2 FQNEAQ (reference sequence). The V end lost 2 bases, the J end lost 0 bases, and 5 bases lay between the germline ends. The CDR3 spells CASSLTLSGNTIYF. The CDR3 DNA reads as TGTGCCAGCAGCTTAACGCTCTCTGGAAACACCATATATTTT.

This clonotype occurred many times. The chain carries TRBV3-1 and TRBJ2-1; 7 nucleotides align to TRBD2. This CDR3 comprises 14 residues. In germline, CDR1 is LGHDT, CDR2 YNNKEL (reference sequence). The V gene end was trimmed by 8 bases and the J gene end by 2 bases; junction bases not matched to a gene: 6. CDR3 loop: CASGLGGTYNEQFF. CDR3 DNA: TGTGCCAGCGGGTTGGGGGGGACCTACAATGAGCAGTTCTTC.

This clonotype was seen at least ten times. This rearrangement joins TRBV5-5 to TRBJ2-7; 7 bases fit TRBD1. With 2 bases clipped from V and 3 bases from J, the junction kept 14 bases outside the gene matches. The CDR3 totals 17 residues. The V gene's germline CDR1 is SGHKS and CDR2 YYEKEE (reference sequence). The CDR3 nucleotides are TGTGCCAGCAGCTTTCGTTCCGGGACAGATAAAGTCTACGAGCAGTACTTC. This encodes CASSFRSGTDKVYEQYF.

This clonotype was seen a few times. The V gene is TRBV20-1, the J gene TRBJ1-6, with TRBD1 identical over 8 bases. The CDR3 length is 18 residues. Germline V gene lookup returns CDR1 DFQATT and CDR2 SNEGSKA (reference sequence). V was clipped by 0 bases and J by 9 bases; unmatched bases: 16. The CDR3 bases are TGCAGTGCTAGAGACCCCAACTTAACAGGGGGAAGGGGTTCACCCCTCCACTTT. Translating gives CSARDPNLTGGRGSPLHF.

V usage is TRBV28 and J usage is TRBJ1-5; D ambiguous. V lost 3 bases, J lost 7 bases, and 22 bases lay in between. Germline V CDR1 and CDR2: MDHEN, SYDVKM. This CDR3 comprises 17 residues. CDR3 sequence reads: CASSFKYLKDERQPQHF. The CDR3 bases are TGTGCCAGCAGTTTTAAATACCTCAAGGACGAACGGCAGCCCCAGCATTTT.

This chain connects TRBV24-1 to TRBJ2-3; D might be TRBD1 (5 bases). CDR1 and CDR2 (germline): KGHDR, SFDVKD. V lost 6 bases to trimming and J lost 2 bases, with 8 bases between them. This CDR3 has 13 amino acids. Here the CDR3 reads CATSQGYTDTQYF. The CDR3, as DNA: TGTGCCACCAGTCAGGGATACACAGATACGCAGTATTTT.

This clonotype was observed a few times. The chain joins TRBV27 to TRBJ2-1; 14 positions match TRBD2. J lost 8 bases, V lost 5 bases, and 5 bases had no gene match. Germline CDR1 reads MNHEY; CDR2 reads SMNVEV (reference sequence). The CDR3 totals 15 residues. The CDR3 is CASSMTSGGAYEQFF. In nucleotides, the CDR3 is TGTGCCAGCAGTATGACTAGCGGGGGGGCTTATGAGCAGTTCTTC.

This clonotype was recorded many times. The V and J genes are TRBV9 and TRBJ1-2; TRBD1 aligns across 9 bases. The CDR3 has 14 amino acids. V dropped 0 bases and J dropped 8; count of bases not matched to a gene: 5. Germline values: CDR1 SGDLS, CDR2 YYNGEE. The CDR3: CASSVAGTGKGYTF. The CDR3 bases are TGTGCCAGCAGCGTAGCCGGGACAGGGAAAGGCTACACCTTC.

This clonotype was seen repeatedly, ten times or more. V is TRBV28 and J is TRBJ1-5; the D gene is possibly TRBD1 (6 bases). The CDR3 extends over 13 amino acids. Germline-derived CDR1 and CDR2 are MDHEN and SYDVKM. With 10 bases removed from V and 0 bases from J, the gap between germline ends came to 10 bases. In DNA form, the CDR3 reads TGTGCCACTAGACAGGTTAGCAATCAGCCCCAGCATTTT. As protein: CATRQVSNQPQHF.

This chain links TRBV25-1 with TRBJ2-2; D could derive from TRBD1 or TRBD2 (5 bases each). Germline V gene lookup returns CDR1 MGHDK and CDR2 SYGVNS. The V gene lost 6 bases and the J gene lost 6 bases, with 11 bases spanning the gap. The length of the CDR3 is 13 residues. This CDR3 reads CASRWGTPGELFF. The CDR3, as DNA: TGTGCCAGCAGGTGGGGGACCCCCGGGGAGCTGTTTTTT.

This clonotype was seen at least ten times. V gene TRBV7-3 combines with J gene TRBJ2-3; tentative D call: TRBD2 (7 bases). CDR3 length: 17 amino acids. V was pared by 5 bases and J by 4 bases, with 22 bases between. Germline V gene sequence: CDR1 SGHTA, CDR2 FQGTGA. This CDR3 reads CASSTHGGGGGADTQYF. The CDR3 DNA follows: TGTGCCAGCAGCACCCATGGGGGGGGCGGGGGAGCAGATACGCAGTATTTT.

In its sample, this clonotype was seen many times. This sequence joins TRBV5-1 and TRBJ1-1; weak D call: TRBD1 (5 bases). The CDR3 is made up of 15 amino acids. The V gene's germline CDR1 is SGHRS and CDR2 YFSETQ. The V and J ends lost 4 bases and 2 bases respectively, with 15 bases between them. This chain's CDR3 is CASSPAGLRNTEAFF. The CDR3 nucleotides are TGCGCCAGCAGCCCCGCGGGACTGCGAAACACTGAAGCTTTCTTT.

The genes are TRBV7-2 and TRBJ1-6; the D gene is possibly TRBD1 (6 bases). This CDR3 is 16 amino acids long. The V gene lost 1 base and the J gene lost 5 bases, with 12 bases spanning the gap. CDR1 is SGHTA and CDR2 is FQGNSA in the germline V gene. The CDR3 spells CASSLGQGSNNSPLHF. CDR3 sequence (DNA): TGTGCCAGCAGCTTAGGTCAGGGGTCTAATAATTCACCCCTCCACTTT.

The J gene is TRBJ2-2, the V gene TRBV5-6; 11 nucleotides match TRBD1. The CDR3 runs 14 residues. Trimming cost V 4 bases and J 8 bases; bases outside gene matches: 4. Looked up from germline, CDR1 is SGHDT and CDR2 is YYEEEE. This CDR3 reads CASSAGTGGGELFF. In DNA form, the CDR3 reads TGTGCCAGCAGCGCCGGGACAGGGGGAGGGGAGCTGTTTTTT. Using reference TRBV5-6 and TRBJ2-2 for the parts outside the CDR3, the full variable domain is DAGVTQSPTHLIKTRGQQVTLRCSPKSGHDTVSWYQQALGQGPQFIFQYYEEEERQRGNFPDRFSGHQFPNYSSELNVNALLLGDSALYLCASSAGTGGGELFFGEGSRLTVL.

This chain connects TRBV4-1 to TRBJ1-4, with 11 bases lining up with TRBD1. This CDR3 contains 14 residues. V shed 3 bases and J 8 bases; nucleotides not matched to a gene: 2. Germline loops: CDR1 MGHRA, CDR2 YSYEKL. The CDR3, as DNA: TGCGCCAGCAGCCAGGGACAGGGGGAGGAAAAACTGTTTTTT. It specifies CASSQGQGEEKLFF.

This clonotype was recorded at least ten times. The V and J genes are TRBV6-2 or TRBV6-3 and TRBJ2-7; D is perhaps TRBD2 (5 bases). Trimming shortened V by 4 bases and J by 3 bases, and 10 bases separated the two germline ends. Germline-derived CDR1 and CDR2 are MNHEY and SVGEGT. The length of the CDR3 is 13 residues. Written as DNA, the CDR3 is TGTGCCAGCAGTTCGGCCGGGAACTACGAGCAGTACTTC. Its translation is CASSSAGNYEQYF.

The V and J genes are TRBV12-3 or TRBV12-4 and TRBJ2-1; 8 bases align to TRBD2. Germline trimming cut 7 bases from V and 6 bases from J; bases unmatched to any gene: 14. The CDR3 consists of 16 residues. The CDR3 protein is CASTPHRGGGLNEQFF. In DNA, the CDR3 is TGTGCCAGCACCCCCCACAGAGGCGGGGGGCTCAATGAGCAGTTCTTC.

This clonotype was found many times. V is TRBV3-1 and J is TRBJ1-2, with D possibly matching TRBD1 (5 bases). Germline V CDR1 and CDR2: LGHDT, YNNKEL (reference sequence). V lost 1 base, J lost 8 bases, and 11 bases lay in between. There are 13 residues in the CDR3. The CDR3, as DNA: TGTGCCAGCAGCCAAGGCCCAGGGCGAGGCTACACCTTC. It specifies CASSQGPGRGYTF.

The sample holds many counts of this clonotype. V and J are TRBV6-1 and TRBJ1-5, with D possibly matching TRBD1 (5 bases). Germline V lookup: CDR1 MNHNS, CDR2 SASEGT. CDR3 length: 14 amino acids. V lost 5 bases and J 6 bases, leaving 14 bases between the germline ends. DNA of the CDR3: TGTGCCAGCAGTTGGAGCAGGGATACTCAGCCCCAGCATTTT. This sequence encodes CASSWSRDTQPQHF.

This clonotype was counted between two and nine times. The chain employs TRBV7-2 and TRBJ2-5; TRBD2 aligns across 12 bases. This CDR3 is 16 amino acids long. The J segment lost 5 bases and the V segment lost 2 bases, leaving 6 bases of the junction unmatched. CDR1 is SGHTA, CDR2 FQGNSA, per germline. This CDR3 reads CASSLSSGGAFETQYF. CDR3 nucleotide sequence: TGTGCCAGCAGCTTATCTAGCGGGGGGGCTTTTGAGACCCAGTACTTC.

This clonotype was recorded many times. The chain employs TRBV27 and TRBJ1-2, with 9 nucleotides matching TRBD1. The germline V gene encodes CDR1 MNHEY and CDR2 SMNVEV (reference sequence). J lost 3 bases, V lost 5 bases, and 7 bases had no gene match. The CDR3 consists of 15 residues. The CDR3: CASSPGQGMDYGYTF. As DNA, the CDR3 is TGTGCCAGCAGTCCCGGACAGGGGATGGACTATGGCTACACCTTC.

This clonotype came up a few times. This chain links TRBV5-6 with TRBJ2-7, with D tentatively TRBD2 (5 bases). V was shortened by 3 bases and J by 3 bases, with 13 bases between the two germline ends. CDR1 is SGHDT, CDR2 YYEEEE, per germline. The length of the CDR3 is 14 residues. The CDR3 DNA reads as TGTGCCAGCAGCTGGACGACGGGGATCTACGAGCAGTACTTC. This translates into CASSWTTGIYEQYF.

The V call is TRBV6-2 or TRBV6-3, the J call TRBJ1-2; TRBD1 might be the D (5 bases). This CDR3 is built from 13 residues. In germline, CDR1 is MNHEY, CDR2 SVGEGT. The V end was cut by 5 bases, the J end by 5 bases, with 12 bases between. This chain's CDR3 is CASSTRGWYGYTF. Written as DNA, the CDR3 is TGTGCCAGCAGTACCCGGGGGTGGTATGGCTACACCTTC.

A single count supports this clonotype. This rearrangement joins TRBV3-1 to TRBJ2-1, with no clear D. The CDR3 has 15 residues. Trimming stripped 5 bases from V and 6 bases from J, with 17 bases between. Germline V lookup: CDR1 LGHDT, CDR2 YNNKEL (reference sequence). The CDR3 protein is CASSGSISRGNEQFF. The CDR3 DNA sequence: TGTGCCAGCAGCGGAAGCATCTCGAGAGGCAATGAGCAGTTCTTC.

The rearrangement links TRBV19 to TRBJ1-3; TRBD1 matches 10 bases. J was trimmed by 2 bases and V by 5 bases; bases with no gene match: 9. The V gene's germline CDR1 is LNHDA and CDR2 SQIVND (reference sequence). CDR3 length equals 17 residues. The CDR3 nucleotides are TGTGCCAGTAGTTTTACGACAGGGGGCTCGGCTGGAAACACCATATATTTT. It specifies CASSFTTGGSAGNTIYF.